This T cell receptor (beta chain) was observed in a study of cytomegalovirus exposure and HLA in healthy donors. Across the study: Among approximately 390 genotyped donors, around 80% fell in the Caucasian-associated ancestry cluster.

Study-level points and caveats: Relative to the approximately 680-donor mean, N-insertions were reportedly fewer in an Asian-associated ancestry cluster in a later analysis. Later analysis identified about 18,000 TCR beta sequences associated with HLA alleles, using a false discovery rate threshold of 0.05.

The PCR had 60 Vbeta and 13 Jbeta primers. Clones were read by immunoSEQ multiplex PCR, and TCRdb kept only the in-frame ones, dropping some. Altogether under 200,000 clones are present, more than 75% being singletons, with the ten largest covering around 2.5%. Healthy bone marrow donors supplied every sample. As for this clone: Its antigen is as yet unknown.

The sequence came from a man aged 30-40 years in good health and CMV-seropositive. The sample consisted of PBMCs.

The CDR3 loop reads CAISESKGGPGETQYF. The CDR3 nucleotides read TGTGCCATCAGTGAGTCAAAAGGGGGCCCAGGGGAGACCCAGTACTTC. The chain carries TRBV10-3 and TRBJ2-5, with 7 bases lining up with TRBD1. The J segment lost 5 bases and the V segment lost 0 bases, leaving 9 bases of the junction unmatched. Germline V gene lookup returns CDR1 ENHRY and CDR2 SYGVKD. The CDR3 has 16 residues.